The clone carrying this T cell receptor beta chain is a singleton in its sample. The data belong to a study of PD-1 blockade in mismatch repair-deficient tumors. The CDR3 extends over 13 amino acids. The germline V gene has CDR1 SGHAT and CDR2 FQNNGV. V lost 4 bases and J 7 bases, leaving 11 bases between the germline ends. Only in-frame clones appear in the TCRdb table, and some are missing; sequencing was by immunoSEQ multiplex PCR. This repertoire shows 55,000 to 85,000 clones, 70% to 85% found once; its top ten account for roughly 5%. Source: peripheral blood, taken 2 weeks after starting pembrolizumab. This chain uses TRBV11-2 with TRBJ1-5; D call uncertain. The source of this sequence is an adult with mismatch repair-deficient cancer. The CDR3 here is CASSSGWLQPQHF. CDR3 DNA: TGTGCCAGCAGCTCCGGGTGGTTACAGCCCCAGCATTTT.